This T cell receptor beta chain was retrieved from a study of blood T cell repertoires in COVID-19. Study in general: Acute and convalescent COVID-19 specimens originated in the United States, Italy and Spain. The cDNA or gDNA used as material had been derived from T cells, B-cell-depleted T cells, or PBMCs.

Study processing details: Quantification of nucleated cells was approximated via reference gene primer amplification. Sequencing was performed with immunoSEQ multiplex PCR; in TCRdb, only in-frame clones are kept and a portion is missing. From that table come the V and J calls and clone size; the DNA was used to work out D and trimming. Of about 68,000 clones listed, more than 70% are singletons. The CDR3 covers 13 residues. Germline V gives CDR1 MNHNY, CDR2 SVGAGI (reference sequence). The V gene lost 7 bases and the J gene lost 1 base, with 10 bases spanning the gap. Sequenced sample: peripheral blood. This chain connects TRBV6-6 to TRBJ1-1; no clear D. The source of this sequence is a man aged 45-60 years with active COVID-19. The CDR3 spells CASNMGGNTEAFF. The DNA for the CDR3 is TGTGCCAGCAATATGGGAGGGAACACTGAAGCTTTCTTT.